The rows below give T cell receptor beta chains drawn from one sample of a study of cytomegalovirus exposure and HLA in healthy donors. Here immunoSEQ multiplex PCR was the method, and the copy in TCRdb shows in-frame clones only, minus some. The table shows about 140,000 clones, with around 59% occurring only once. Sequenced material: PBMCs. Source of these receptors: a male donor in good health and CMV-seronegative. CDR3s include the opening cysteine and the closing phenylalanine or tryptophan. Each record gives: CDR3 DNA, CDR3 protein, J gene, D gene, clone size, V gene. A D gene is named only where the DNA matches it firmly. The size of a clone is reported for some rows only, either as once, few or many, or as a class for expanded clones.

cdr3_nt: TGCAGCGTGGGGACTAGCGGGTACGAGCAGTACTTC; cdr3_aa: CSVGTSGYEQYF; j_call: TRBJ2-7; d_call: TRBD2; clone_size: .; v_call: TRBV29-1
cdr3_nt: TGCGCCAGCAGTGGTAACAGGGACGCCGGGGAGCTGTTTTTCATGTTTTTT; cdr3_aa: CASSGNRDAGELFFMFF; j_call: TRBJ2-2; d_call: .; clone_size: .; v_call: TRBV10-1
cdr3_nt: TGCGCCAGCAGCTTGTATACAGCCAGAGGACAGGGTGGAATCTATGGCTACACCTTC; cdr3_aa: CASSLYTARGQGGIYGYTF; j_call: TRBJ1-2; d_call: TRBD1; clone_size: .; v_call: TRBV5-1
cdr3_nt: TGTGCCAGCAGCCCACAAGACAGGGACAATGAGCAGTTCTTC; cdr3_aa: CASSPQDRDNEQFF; j_call: TRBJ2-1; d_call: TRBD1; clone_size: .; v_call: TRBV9
cdr3_nt: TGTGCCAGCTCACCATTCCAATCTAGCGGGGTGAACACCGGGGAGCTGTTTTTT; cdr3_aa: CASSPFQSSGVNTGELFF; j_call: TRBJ2-2; d_call: TRBD2; clone_size: few; v_call: TRBV18
cdr3_nt: TGTGCCAGCAGTTACAGGCTTGGTCAGGCTGGCTACACCTTC; cdr3_aa: CASSYRLGQAGYTF; j_call: TRBJ1-2; d_call: .; clone_size: few; v_call: TRBV6-5
cdr3_nt: TGTGCCAGCAGTTTCGTTGCAACTAATGAAAAACTGTTTTTT; cdr3_aa: CASSFVATNEKLFF; j_call: TRBJ1-4; d_call: .; clone_size: .; v_call: TRBV27
cdr3_nt: TGTGCCAGCAGTCAACAGGGGTATAGCAATCAGCCCCAGCATTTT; cdr3_aa: CASSQQGYSNQPQHF; j_call: TRBJ1-5; d_call: TRBD1; clone_size: once; v_call: TRBV6-5
cdr3_nt: TGTGCCAGCAGCCTCGACCCTGGAGGTACAGATACGCAGTATTTT; cdr3_aa: CASSLDPGGTDTQYF; j_call: TRBJ2-3; d_call: .; clone_size: .; v_call: TRBV6-4
cdr3_nt: TGTGCCAGCAGTCCGGGACAGCTCTACGAGCAGTACTTC; cdr3_aa: CASSPGQLYEQYF; j_call: TRBJ2-7; d_call: TRBD1; clone_size: .; v_call: TRBV5-6
cdr3_nt: TGTGCCAGCAGCTTGGAATATAGGGGAAGGCAGGTCCCATCTAACTATGGCTACACCTTC; cdr3_aa: CASSLEYRGRQVPSNYGYTF; j_call: TRBJ1-2; d_call: .; clone_size: .; v_call: TRBV5-8
cdr3_nt: TGCGCCAGCAGCTTGGCCCTTAGCACAGATACGCAGTATTTT; cdr3_aa: CASSLALSTDTQYF; j_call: TRBJ2-3; d_call: .; clone_size: .; v_call: TRBV5-1
cdr3_nt: TGTGCCACCAGCAGAGATCGGACCGGCGGGGGGCGCGGCGAGCAGTACTTC; cdr3_aa: CATSRDRTGGGRGEQYF; j_call: TRBJ2-7; d_call: TRBD2; clone_size: .; v_call: TRBV15
cdr3_nt: TGCGCCAGCAGCCAAATGGGACAGGGTCCCATGACTGAAGCTTTCTTT; cdr3_aa: CASSQMGQGPMTEAFF; j_call: TRBJ1-1; d_call: TRBD1; clone_size: .; v_call: TRBV4-1
cdr3_nt: TGCGCCAGCAGCCAATCTGCTGGACTGCTCCTCTACGAGCAGTACTTC; cdr3_aa: CASSQSAGLLLYEQYF; j_call: TRBJ2-7; d_call: .; clone_size: .; v_call: TRBV4-1